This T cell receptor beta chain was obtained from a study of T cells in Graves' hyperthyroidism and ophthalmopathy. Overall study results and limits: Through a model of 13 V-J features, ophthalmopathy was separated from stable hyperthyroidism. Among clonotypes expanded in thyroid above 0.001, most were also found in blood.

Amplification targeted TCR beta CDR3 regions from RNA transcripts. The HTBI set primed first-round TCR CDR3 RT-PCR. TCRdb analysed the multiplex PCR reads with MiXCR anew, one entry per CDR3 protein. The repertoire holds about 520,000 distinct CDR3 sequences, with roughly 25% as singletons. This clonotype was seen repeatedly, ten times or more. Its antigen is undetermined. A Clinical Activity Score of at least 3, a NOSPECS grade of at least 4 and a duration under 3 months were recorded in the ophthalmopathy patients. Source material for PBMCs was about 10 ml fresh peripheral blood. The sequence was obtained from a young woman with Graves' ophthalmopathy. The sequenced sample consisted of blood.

CDR3 sequence: CSAGEISGSYEQYF. The CDR3 DNA reads as TGCAGTGCTGGGGAGATCAGCGGGTCCTACGAGCAGTACTTC. This sequence joins TRBV20-1 and TRBJ2-7; weak D call: TRBD2 (6 bases). V was trimmed by 5 bases and J by 1 base, leaving 15 bases between them. Germline V gene sequence: CDR1 DFQATT, CDR2 SNEGSKA (reference sequence). This CDR3 is 14 amino acids long.